Detailed here is one T cell receptor (beta chain). These data originate in a study of blood T cell repertoires in COVID-19. Study context: In each case, the material was cDNA or gDNA derived from T cells, B-cell-depleted T cells, or PBMCs.

In terms of age and location, participants ranged from roughly 18 to 100 years and lived in about two dozen US areas. The study counted Cohort 3 donors as recovered given two negative PCRs, clearance, or symptom resolution. Only in-frame clones appear in the TCRdb table, and some are missing; sequencing was by immunoSEQ multiplex PCR. The table lists more than 150,000 clones, approximately 81% of them singletons, with approximately 8% in the top ten. V shed 1 base and J shed 0 bases, with 10 bases lying between them. The CDR3 totals 16 residues. The V gene's germline CDR1 is SEHNR and CDR2 FQNEAQ (reference sequence).

The chain recombines TRBV7-9 with TRBJ2-1; D remains unclear. The sequence came from a woman aged 45-65 years who had recovered from COVID-19. The sample taken for sequencing was PBMCs or T cells enriched from blood (not recorded which). The CDR3, as DNA: TGTGCCAGCAGCTTAGGAGGAGCTAGCTCCTACAATGAGCAGTTCTTC. The encoded protein is CASSLGGASSYNEQFF.